This T cell receptor beta chain was captured by sequencing in a study of cytomegalovirus exposure and HLA in healthy donors. Amplification used 60 Vbeta primers and 13 Jbeta primers. Here immunoSEQ multiplex PCR was the method, and the copy in TCRdb shows in-frame clones only, minus some. The table lists 120,000 to 150,000 clones, about 72% of them singletons. The CDR3 loop spans 16 amino acids. Trimming stripped 3 bases from V and 0 bases from J, with 11 bases between. CDR1 is MNHEY and CDR2 is SMNVEV in the germline V gene (reference sequence). Sequencing was done on a sample of PBMCs. The chain recombines TRBV27 with TRBJ1-4; tentative D call: TRBD1 (5 bases). The origin of this receptor is a man aged 35-49 years in good health and CMV-seronegative. The CDR3 DNA reads as TGTGCCAGCAGTTTTCAGGGTTATGCAACTAATGAAAAACTGTTTTTT. It translates to CASSFQGYATNEKLFF.